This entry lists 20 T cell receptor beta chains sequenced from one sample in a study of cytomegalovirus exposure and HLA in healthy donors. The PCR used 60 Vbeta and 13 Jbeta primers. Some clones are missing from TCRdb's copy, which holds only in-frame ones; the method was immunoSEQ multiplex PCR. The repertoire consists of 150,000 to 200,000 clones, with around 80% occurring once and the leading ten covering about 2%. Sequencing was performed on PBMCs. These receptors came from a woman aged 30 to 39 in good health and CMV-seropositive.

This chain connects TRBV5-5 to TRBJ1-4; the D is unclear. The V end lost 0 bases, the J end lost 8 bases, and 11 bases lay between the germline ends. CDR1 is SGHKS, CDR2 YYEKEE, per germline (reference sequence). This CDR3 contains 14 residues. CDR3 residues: CASSLEAATEKLFF. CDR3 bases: TGTGCCAGCAGCTTGGAAGCGGCGACAGAAAAACTGTTTTTT.

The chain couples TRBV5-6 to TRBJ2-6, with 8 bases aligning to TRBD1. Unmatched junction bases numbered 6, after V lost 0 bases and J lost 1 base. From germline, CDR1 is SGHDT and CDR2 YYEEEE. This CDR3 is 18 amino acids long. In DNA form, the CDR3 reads TGTGCCAGCAGCTTGGTGGCAGGGGGCCTGTCTGGGGCCAACGTCCTGACTTTC. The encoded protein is CASSLVAGGLSGANVLTF. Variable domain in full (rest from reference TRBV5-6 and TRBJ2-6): DAGVTQSPTHLIKTRGQQVTLRCSPKSGHDTVSWYQQALGQGPQFIFQYYEEEERQRGNFPDRFSGHQFPNYSSELNVNALLLGDSALYLCASSLVAGGLSGANVLTFGAGSRLTVL.

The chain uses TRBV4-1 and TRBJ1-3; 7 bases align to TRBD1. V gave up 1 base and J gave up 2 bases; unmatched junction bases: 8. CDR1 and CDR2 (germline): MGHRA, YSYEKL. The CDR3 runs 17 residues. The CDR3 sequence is CASSQAPTGHTGNTIYF. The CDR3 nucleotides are TGCGCCAGCAGCCAAGCCCCGACAGGGCATACTGGAAACACCATATATTTT.

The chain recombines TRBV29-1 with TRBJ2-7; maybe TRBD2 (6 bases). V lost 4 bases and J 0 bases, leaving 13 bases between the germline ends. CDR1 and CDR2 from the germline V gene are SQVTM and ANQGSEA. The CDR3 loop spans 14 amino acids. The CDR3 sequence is CSVGRDSLSYEQYF. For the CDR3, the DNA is TGCAGCGTTGGAAGGGACTCCCTCTCCTACGAGCAGTACTTC.

CDR3 protein: CASSYGLAGEPYEQYF. The DNA of the CDR3 is TGTGCCAGCAGCTACGGACTAGCGGGAGAACCCTACGAGCAGTACTTC. V is TRBV7-2 and J is TRBJ2-7, with 13 positions matching TRBD2. Trimming removed 4 bases from V and 2 bases from J; junction bases left unmatched: 5. CDR3 length: 16 amino acids. Per germline, CDR1 SGHTA and CDR2 FQGNSA.

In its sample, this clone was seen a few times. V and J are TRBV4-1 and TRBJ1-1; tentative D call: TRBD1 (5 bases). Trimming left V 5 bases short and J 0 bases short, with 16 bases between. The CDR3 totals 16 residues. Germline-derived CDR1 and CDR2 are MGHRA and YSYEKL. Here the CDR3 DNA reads TGCGCCAGCAGCTATAAGCAGGGTAGAATGAACACTGAAGCTTTCTTT. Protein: CASSYKQGRMNTEAFF.

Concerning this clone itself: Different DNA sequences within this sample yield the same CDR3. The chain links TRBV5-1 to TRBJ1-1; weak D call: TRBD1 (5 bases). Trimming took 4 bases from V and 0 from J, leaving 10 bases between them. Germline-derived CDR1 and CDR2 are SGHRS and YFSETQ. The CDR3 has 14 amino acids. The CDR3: CASSPGLLNTEAFF. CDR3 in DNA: TGCGCCAGCAGCCCGGGACTCTTGAACACTGAAGCTTTCTTT.

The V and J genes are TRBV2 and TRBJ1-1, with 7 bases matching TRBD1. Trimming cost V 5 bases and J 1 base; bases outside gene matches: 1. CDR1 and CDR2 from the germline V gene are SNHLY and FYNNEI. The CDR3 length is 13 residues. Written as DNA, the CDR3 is TGTGCCAGCAGTAGACAGGGGAACACTGAAGCTTTCTTT. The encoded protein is CASSRQGNTEAFF.

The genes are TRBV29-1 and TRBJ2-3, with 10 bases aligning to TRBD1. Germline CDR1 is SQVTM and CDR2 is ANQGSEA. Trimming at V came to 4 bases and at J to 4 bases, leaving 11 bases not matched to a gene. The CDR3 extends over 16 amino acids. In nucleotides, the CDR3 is TGCAGCGTTGTTAAGGGGAGGGACAGGGGACCAGATACGCAGTATTTT. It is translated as CSVVKGRDRGPDTQYF.

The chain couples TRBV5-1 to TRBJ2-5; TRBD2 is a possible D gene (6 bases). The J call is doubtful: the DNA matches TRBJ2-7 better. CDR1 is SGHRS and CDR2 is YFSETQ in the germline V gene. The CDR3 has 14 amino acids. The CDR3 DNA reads TGCGCCAGCAGCTTGTTAGCGGATACCTACGAGCAGTACTTC. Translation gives CASSLLADTYEQYF.

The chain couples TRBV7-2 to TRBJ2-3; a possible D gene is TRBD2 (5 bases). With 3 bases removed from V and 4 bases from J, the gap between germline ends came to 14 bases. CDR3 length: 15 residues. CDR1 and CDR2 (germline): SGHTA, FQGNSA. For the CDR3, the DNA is TGTGCCAGCAGCTTTAAATTTGGACTGTCAGATACGCAGTATTTT. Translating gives CASSFKFGLSDTQYF.

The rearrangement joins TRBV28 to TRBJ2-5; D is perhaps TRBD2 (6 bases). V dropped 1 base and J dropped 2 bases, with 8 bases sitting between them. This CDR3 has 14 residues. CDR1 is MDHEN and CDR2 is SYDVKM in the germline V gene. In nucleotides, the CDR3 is TGTGCCAGCAGTTTATCGGAGGGACAAGAGACCCAGTACTTC. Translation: CASSLSEGQETQYF.

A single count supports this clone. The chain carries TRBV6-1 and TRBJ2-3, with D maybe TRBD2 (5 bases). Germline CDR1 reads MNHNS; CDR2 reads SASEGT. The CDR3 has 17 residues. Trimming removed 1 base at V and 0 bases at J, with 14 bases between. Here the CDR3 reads CASSEGPWGDSTDTQYF. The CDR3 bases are TGTGCCAGCAGTGAAGGGCCTTGGGGAGATAGCACAGATACGCAGTATTTT.

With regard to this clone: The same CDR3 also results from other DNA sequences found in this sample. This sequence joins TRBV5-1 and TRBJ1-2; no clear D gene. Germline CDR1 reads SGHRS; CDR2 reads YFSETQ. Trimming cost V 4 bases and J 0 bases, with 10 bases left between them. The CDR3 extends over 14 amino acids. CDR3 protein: CASSLETPNYGYTF. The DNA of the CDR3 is TGCGCCAGCAGCCTGGAAACACCTAACTATGGCTACACCTTC.

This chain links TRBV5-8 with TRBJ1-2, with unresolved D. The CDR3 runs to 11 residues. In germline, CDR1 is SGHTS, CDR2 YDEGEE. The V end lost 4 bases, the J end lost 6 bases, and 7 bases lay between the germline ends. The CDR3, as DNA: TGTGCCAGCAGCCATACAAATGGCTACACCTTC. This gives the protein CASSHTNGYTF.

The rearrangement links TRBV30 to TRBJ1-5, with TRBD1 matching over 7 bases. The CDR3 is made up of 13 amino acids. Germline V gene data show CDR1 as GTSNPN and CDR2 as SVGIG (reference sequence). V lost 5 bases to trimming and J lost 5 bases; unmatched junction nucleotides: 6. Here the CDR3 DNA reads TGTGCCTGGGGGACAGACTCCTATCAGCCCCAGCATTTT. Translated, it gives CAWGTDSYQPQHF.

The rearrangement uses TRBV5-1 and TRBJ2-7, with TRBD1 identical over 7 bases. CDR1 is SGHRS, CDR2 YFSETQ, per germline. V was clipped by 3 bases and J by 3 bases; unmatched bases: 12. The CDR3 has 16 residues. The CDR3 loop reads CASSWTGDTLYYEQYF. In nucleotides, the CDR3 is TGCGCCAGCAGCTGGACAGGAGACACACTCTACTACGAGCAGTACTTC.

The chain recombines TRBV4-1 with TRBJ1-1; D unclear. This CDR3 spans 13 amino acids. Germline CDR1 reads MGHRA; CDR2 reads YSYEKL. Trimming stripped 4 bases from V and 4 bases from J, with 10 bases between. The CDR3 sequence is CASSLEEFTEAFF. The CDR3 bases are TGCGCCAGCAGCCTTGAGGAGTTCACTGAAGCTTTCTTT.

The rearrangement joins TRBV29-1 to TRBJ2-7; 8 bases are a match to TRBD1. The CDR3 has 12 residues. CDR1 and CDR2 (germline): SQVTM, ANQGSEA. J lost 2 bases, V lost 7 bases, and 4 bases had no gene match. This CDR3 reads CSALTGAYEQYF. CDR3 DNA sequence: TGCAGCGCTTTGACAGGGGCCTACGAGCAGTACTTC.

For the CDR3, the DNA is TGTGCCAGCAGCTTAGGGGGACAGGGTTTGTCTGCTTTCTTT. The encoded protein is CASSLGGQGLSAFF. V usage is TRBV7-2 and J usage is TRBJ1-1; TRBD1 matches 9 bases. Germline V gives CDR1 SGHTA, CDR2 FQGNSA. Trimming took 1 base from V and 11 from J; bases not matched to a gene: 8. The CDR3 runs to 14 residues.